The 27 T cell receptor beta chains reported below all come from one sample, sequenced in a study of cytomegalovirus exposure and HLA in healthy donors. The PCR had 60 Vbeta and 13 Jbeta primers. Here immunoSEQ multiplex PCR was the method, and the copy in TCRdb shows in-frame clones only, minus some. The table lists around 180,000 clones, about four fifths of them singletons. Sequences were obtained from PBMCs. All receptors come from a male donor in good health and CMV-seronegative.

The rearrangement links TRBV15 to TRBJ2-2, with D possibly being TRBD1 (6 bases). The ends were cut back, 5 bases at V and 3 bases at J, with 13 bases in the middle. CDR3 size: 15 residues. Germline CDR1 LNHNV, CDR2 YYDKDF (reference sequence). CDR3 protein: CATSPRGTYTGELFF. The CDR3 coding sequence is TGTGCCACCAGCCCTAGGGGGACCTACACCGGGGAGCTGTTTTTT.

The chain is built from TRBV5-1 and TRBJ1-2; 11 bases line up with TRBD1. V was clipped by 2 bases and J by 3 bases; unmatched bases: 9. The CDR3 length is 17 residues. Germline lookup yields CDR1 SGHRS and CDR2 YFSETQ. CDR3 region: CASSLEDRGPVYYGYTF. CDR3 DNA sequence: TGCGCCAGCAGCTTAGAGGACAGGGGGCCGGTTTACTATGGCTACACCTTC.

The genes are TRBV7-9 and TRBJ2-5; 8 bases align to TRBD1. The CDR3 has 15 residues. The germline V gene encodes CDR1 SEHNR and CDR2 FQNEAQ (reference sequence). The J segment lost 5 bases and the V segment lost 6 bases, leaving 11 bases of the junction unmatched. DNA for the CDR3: TGTGCCAGCAGTTACGTACCAGGGGGCGATGAGACCCAGTACTTC. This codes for CASSYVPGGDETQYF.

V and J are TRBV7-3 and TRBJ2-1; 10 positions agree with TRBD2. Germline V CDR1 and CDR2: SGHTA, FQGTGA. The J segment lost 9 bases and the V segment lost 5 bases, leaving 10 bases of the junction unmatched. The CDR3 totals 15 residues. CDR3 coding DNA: TGTGCCAGCAGCGTTCTAGCGGGGGTTCCCTCTGAGCAGTTCTTC. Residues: CASSVLAGVPSEQFF.

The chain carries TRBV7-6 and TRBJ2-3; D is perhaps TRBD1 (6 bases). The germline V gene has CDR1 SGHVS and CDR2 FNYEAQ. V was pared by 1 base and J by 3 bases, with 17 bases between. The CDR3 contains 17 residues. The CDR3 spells CASSLDLGTRGTDTQYF. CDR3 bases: TGTGCCAGCAGCTTAGACCTCGGGACAAGGGGGACAGATACGCAGTATTTT.

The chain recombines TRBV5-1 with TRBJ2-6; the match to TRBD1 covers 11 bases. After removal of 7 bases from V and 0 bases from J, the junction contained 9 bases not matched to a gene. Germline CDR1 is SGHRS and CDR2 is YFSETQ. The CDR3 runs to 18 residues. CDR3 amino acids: CASGQPGQGGSGANVLTF. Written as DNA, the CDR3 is TGCGCCAGCGGCCAACCGGGACAGGGGGGCTCTGGGGCCAACGTCCTGACTTTC.

CDR3 protein: CASSLFVAGNTDTQYF. The CDR3, as DNA: TGTGCCAGCAGCTTATTTGTAGCGGGAAACACAGATACGCAGTATTTT. The chain recombines TRBV7-9 with TRBJ2-3; 8 bases fit TRBD2. The junction had 6 bases not matched to a gene; V was cut back by 2 bases and J by 2 bases. The CDR3 spans 16 residues. CDR1 is SEHNR, CDR2 FQNEAQ, per germline (reference sequence).

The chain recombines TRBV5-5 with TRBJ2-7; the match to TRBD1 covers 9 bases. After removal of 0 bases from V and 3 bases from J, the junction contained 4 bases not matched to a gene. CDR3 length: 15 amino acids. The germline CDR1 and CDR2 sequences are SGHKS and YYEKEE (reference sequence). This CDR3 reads CASSLAGQGNYEQYF. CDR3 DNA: TGTGCCAGCAGCTTGGCGGGACAGGGAAACTACGAGCAGTACTTC.

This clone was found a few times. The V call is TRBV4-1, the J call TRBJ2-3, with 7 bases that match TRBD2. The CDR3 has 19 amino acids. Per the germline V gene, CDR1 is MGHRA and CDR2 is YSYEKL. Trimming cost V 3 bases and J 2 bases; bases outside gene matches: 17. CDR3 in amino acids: CASSQPGGRTIISTDTQYF. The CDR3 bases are TGCGCCAGCAGCCAGCCGGGGGGTAGAACGATCATCTCCACAGATACGCAGTATTTT.

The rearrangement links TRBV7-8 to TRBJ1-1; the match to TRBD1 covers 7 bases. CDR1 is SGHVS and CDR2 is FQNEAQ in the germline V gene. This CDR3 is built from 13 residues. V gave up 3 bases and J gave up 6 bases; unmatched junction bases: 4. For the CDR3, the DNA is TGTGCCAGCAGCTTTGCAGGGACAGCTGAAGCTTTCTTT. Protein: CASSFAGTAEAFF.

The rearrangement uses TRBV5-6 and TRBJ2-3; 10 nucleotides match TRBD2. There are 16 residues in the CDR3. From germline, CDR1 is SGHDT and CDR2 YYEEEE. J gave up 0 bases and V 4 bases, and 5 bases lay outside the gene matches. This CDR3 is CASSVSGRPSTDTQYF. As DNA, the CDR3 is TGTGCCAGCAGCGTTAGCGGGAGGCCGAGCACAGATACGCAGTATTTT.

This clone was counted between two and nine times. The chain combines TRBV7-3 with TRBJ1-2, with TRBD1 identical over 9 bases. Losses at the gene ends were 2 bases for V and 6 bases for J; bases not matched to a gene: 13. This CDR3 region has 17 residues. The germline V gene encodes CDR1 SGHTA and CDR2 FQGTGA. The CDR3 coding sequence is TGTGCCAGCAGCTTACCCGCCCGGGACAGGGTTTTGGATGGCTACACCTTC. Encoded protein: CASSLPARDRVLDGYTF.

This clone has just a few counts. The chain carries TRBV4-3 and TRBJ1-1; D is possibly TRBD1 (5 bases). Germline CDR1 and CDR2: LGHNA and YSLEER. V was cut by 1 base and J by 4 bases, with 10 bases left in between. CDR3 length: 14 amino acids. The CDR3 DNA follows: TGCGCCAGCAGCCAAGCAGGTAGGGGCACTGAAGCTTTCTTT. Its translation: CASSQAGRGTEAFF.

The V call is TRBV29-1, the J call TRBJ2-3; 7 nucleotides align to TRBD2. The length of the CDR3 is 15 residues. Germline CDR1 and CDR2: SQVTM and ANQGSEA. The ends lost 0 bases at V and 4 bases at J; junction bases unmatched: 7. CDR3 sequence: CSVEDLEGRADTQYF. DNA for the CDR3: TGCAGCGTTGAAGATCTAGAGGGGAGGGCAGATACGCAGTATTTT.

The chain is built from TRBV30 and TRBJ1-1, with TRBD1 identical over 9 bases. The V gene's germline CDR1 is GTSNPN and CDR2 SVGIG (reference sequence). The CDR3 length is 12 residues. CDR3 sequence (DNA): TGTGCTTATACCGGGGACAGGGCTGAAGCTTTCTTT. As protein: CAYTGDRAEAFF.

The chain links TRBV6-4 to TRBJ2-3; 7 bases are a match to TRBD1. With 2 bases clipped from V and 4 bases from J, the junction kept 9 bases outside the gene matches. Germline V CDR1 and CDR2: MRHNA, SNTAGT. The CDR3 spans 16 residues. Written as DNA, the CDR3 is TGTGCCAGCAGTGACGCCGGCACCCAGGGGGCAGATACGCAGTATTTT. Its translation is CASSDAGTQGADTQYF.

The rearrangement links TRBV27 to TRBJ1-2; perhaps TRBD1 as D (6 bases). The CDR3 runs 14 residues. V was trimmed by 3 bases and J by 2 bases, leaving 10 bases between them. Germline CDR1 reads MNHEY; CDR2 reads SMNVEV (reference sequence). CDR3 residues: CASSFDRNNYGYTF. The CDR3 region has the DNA TGTGCCAGCAGTTTTGACAGGAACAACTATGGCTACACCTTC.

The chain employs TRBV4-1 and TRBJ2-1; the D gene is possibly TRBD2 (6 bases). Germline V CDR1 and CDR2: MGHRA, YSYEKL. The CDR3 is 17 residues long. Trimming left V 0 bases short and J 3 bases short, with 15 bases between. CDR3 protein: CASSQDPGTRYYNEQFF. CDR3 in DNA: TGCGCCAGCAGCCAAGACCCCGGGACTCGCTACTACAATGAGCAGTTCTTC.

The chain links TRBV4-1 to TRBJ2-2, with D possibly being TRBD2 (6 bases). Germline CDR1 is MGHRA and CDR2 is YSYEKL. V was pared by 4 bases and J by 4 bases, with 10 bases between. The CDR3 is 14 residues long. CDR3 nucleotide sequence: TGCGCCAGCAGCCCAGCGGGCTTCACCGGGGAGCTGTTTTTT. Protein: CASSPAGFTGELFF.

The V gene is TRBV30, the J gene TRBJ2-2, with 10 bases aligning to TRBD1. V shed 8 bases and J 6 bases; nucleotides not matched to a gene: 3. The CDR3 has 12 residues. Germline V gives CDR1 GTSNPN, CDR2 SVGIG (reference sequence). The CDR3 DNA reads TGTGCCGGGACAGGGGTTCCCGGGGAGCTGTTTTTT. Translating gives CAGTGVPGELFF.

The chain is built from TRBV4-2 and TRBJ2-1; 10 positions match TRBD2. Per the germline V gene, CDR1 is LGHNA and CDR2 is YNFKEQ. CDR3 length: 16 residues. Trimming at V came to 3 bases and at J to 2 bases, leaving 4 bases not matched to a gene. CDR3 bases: TGTGCCAGCAGCCACGTAGCGGGGGGACCCTACAATGAGCAGTTCTTC. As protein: CASSHVAGGPYNEQFF.

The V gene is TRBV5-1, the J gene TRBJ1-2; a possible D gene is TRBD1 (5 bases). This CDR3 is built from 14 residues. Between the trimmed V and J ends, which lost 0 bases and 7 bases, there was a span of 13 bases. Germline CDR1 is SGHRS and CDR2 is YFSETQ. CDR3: CASSLAAGSSGYTF. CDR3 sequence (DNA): TGCGCCAGCAGCTTGGCGGCAGGGTCTTCTGGCTACACCTTC.

This CDR3 is CASRGLAGGTDTQYF. The DNA for the CDR3 is TGTGCCAGCAGGGGACTAGCGGGGGGCACAGATACGCAGTATTTT. This sequence joins TRBV6-5 and TRBJ2-3, with 14 bases matching TRBD2. This CDR3 contains 15 residues. CDR1 MNHEY and CDR2 SVGAGI come from the germline V gene. V gave up 6 bases and J gave up 1 base; unmatched junction bases: 0.

Written as DNA, the CDR3 is TGTGCCAGTGGAGACAGAGTCGATGGCTACACCTTC. It translates to CASGDRVDGYTF. V gene TRBV9 combines with J gene TRBJ1-2; TRBD1 is a possible D gene (5 bases). V lost 8 bases and J 6 bases, leaving 14 bases between the germline ends. Germline V gene sequence: CDR1 SGDLS, CDR2 YYNGEE. The CDR3 length is 12 residues.

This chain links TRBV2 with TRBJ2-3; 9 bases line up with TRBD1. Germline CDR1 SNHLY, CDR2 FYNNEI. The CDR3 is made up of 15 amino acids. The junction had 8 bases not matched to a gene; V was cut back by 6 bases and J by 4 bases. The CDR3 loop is CASSLDRGFADTQYF. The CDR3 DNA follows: TGTGCCAGCAGCCTAGACAGGGGGTTCGCAGATACGCAGTATTTT. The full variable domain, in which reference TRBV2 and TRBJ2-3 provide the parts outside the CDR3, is EPEVTQTPSHQVTQMGQEVILRCVPISNHLYFYWYRQILGQKVEFLVSFYNNEISEKSEIFDDQFSVERPDGSNFTLKIRSTKLEDSAMYFCASSLDRGFADTQYFGPGTRLTVL.

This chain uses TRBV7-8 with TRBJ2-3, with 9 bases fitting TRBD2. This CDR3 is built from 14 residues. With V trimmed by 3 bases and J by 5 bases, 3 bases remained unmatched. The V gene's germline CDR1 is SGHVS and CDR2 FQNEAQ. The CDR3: CASSLRRGGDTQYF. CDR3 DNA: TGTGCCAGCAGCTTGAGGCGGGGGGGAGATACGCAGTATTTT.

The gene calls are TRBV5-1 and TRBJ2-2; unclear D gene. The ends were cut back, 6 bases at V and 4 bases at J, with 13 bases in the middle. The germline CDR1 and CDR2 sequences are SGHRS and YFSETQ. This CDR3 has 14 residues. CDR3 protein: CASTEDLITGELFF. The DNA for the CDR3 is TGCGCCAGCACCGAGGATCTCATCACCGGGGAGCTGTTTTTT.